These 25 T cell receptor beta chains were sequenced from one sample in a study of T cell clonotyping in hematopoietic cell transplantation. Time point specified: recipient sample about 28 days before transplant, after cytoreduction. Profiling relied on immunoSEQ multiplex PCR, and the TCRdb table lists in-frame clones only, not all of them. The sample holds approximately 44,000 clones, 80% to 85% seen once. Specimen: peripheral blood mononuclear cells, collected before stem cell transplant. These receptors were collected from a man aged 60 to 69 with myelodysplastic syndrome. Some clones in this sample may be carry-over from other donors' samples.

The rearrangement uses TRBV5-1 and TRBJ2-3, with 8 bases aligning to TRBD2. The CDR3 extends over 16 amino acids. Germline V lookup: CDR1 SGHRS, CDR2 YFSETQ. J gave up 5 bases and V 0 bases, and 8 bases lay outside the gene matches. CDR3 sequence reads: CASSLVLAGGVDTQYF. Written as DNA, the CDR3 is TGCGCCAGCAGCTTGGTCCTAGCCGGGGGGGTAGATACGCAGTATTTT.

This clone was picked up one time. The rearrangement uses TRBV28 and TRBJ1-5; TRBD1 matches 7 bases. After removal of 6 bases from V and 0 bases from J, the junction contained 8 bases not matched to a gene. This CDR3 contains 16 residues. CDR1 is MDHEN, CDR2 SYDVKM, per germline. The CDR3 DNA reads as TGTGCCAGCAGATTGGACAGGAGACCTAGCAATCAGCCCCAGCATTTT. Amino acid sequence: CASRLDRRPSNQPQHF.

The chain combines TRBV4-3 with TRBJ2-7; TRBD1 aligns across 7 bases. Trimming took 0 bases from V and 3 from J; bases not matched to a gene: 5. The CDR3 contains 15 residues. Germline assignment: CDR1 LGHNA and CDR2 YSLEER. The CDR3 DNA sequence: TGCGCCAGCAGCCAAGATGCGGCAGGGGGCTACGAGCAGTACTTC. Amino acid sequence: CASSQDAAGGYEQYF.

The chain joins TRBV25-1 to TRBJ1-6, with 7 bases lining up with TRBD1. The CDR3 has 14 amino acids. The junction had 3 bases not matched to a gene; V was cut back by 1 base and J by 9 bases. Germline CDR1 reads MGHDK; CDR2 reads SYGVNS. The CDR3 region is CASSESQGVSPLHF. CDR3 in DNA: TGTGCCAGCAGTGAATCCCAGGGGGTTTCACCCCTCCACTTT.

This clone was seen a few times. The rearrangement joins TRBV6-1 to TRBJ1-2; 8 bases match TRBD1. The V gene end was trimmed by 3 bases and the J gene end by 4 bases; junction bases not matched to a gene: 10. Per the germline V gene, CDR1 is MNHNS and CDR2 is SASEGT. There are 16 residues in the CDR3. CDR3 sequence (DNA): TGTGCCAGCAGTGATGGCAGGGGGCGCGAGGGCTATGGCTACACCTTC. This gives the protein CASSDGRGREGYGYTF.

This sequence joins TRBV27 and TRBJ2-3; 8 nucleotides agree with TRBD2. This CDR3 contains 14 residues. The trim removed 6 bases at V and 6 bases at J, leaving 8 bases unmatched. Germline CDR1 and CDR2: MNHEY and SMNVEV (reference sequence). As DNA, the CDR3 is TGTGCCAGCAGCGTAGCGGGAAGGGGGGATACGCAGTATTTT. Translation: CASSVAGRGDTQYF.

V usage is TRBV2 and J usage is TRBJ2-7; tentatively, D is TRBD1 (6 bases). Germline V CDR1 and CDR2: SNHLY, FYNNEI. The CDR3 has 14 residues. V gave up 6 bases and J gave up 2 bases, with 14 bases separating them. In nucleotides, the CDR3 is TGTGCCAGCAGCAACGACAGGAGTACCTACGAGCAGTACTTC. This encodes CASSNDRSTYEQYF.

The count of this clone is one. The DNA of the CDR3 is TGTGCCAGCAGGGACGGGGGCGGCAGGGAGTTGGATACGCAGTATTTT. This codes for CASRDGGGRELDTQYF. The chain links TRBV2 to TRBJ2-3; either TRBD1 or TRBD2 may supply D (6 bases each). V dropped 6 bases and J dropped 6 bases, with 22 bases sitting between them. The CDR3 sequence is 16 residues long. CDR1 SNHLY and CDR2 FYNNEI come from the germline V gene.

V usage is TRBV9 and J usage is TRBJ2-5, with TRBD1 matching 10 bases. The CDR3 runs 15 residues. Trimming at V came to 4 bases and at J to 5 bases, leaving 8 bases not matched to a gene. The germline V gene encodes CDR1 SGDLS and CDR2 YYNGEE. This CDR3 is CASSTHPGQGETQYF. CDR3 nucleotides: TGTGCCAGCAGCACCCACCCGGGACAGGGGGAGACCCAGTACTTC.

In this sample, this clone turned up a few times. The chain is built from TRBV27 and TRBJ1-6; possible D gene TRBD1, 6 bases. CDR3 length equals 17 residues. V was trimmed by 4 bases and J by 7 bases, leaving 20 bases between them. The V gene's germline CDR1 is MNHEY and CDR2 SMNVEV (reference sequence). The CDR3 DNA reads TGTGCCAGCAGTTCCCGATGGGGGTATGGGACAAATTCACCCCTCCACTTT. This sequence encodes CASSSRWGYGTNSPLHF.

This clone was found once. The CDR3 spells CASSSRQSPYEQYF. CDR3 sequence (DNA): TGTGCCAGCAGTTCTAGACAGTCACCCTACGAGCAGTACTTC. The chain couples TRBV27 to TRBJ2-7; D perhaps matches TRBD1 (5 bases). CDR1 MNHEY and CDR2 SMNVEV come from the germline V gene (reference sequence). This CDR3 is 14 amino acids long. The V end lost 4 bases, the J end lost 2 bases, and 12 bases lay between the germline ends.

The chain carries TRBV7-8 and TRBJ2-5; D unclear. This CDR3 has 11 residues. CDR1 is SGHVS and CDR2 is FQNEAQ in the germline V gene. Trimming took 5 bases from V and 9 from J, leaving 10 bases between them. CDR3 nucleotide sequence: TGTGCCAGCAGCCCACTCCAAGCCCAGTACTTC. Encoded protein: CASSPLQAQYF. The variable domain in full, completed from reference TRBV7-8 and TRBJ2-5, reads GAGVSQSPRYKVAKRGQDVALRCDPISGHVSLFWYQQALGQGPEFLTYFQNEAQLDKSGLPSDRFFAERPEGSVSTLKIQRTQQEDSAVYLCASSPLQAQYFGPGTRLLVL.

The CDR3 sequence is CASSQGTSGGAEQFF. The CDR3 DNA sequence: TGTGCCAGCAGTCAAGGGACTAGCGGGGGGGCTGAGCAGTTCTTC. This chain uses TRBV27 with TRBJ2-1, with 16 bases lining up with TRBD2. The CDR3 runs 15 residues. Per the germline V gene, CDR1 is MNHEY and CDR2 is SMNVEV (reference sequence). Trimming removed 5 bases from V and 9 bases from J; junction bases left unmatched: 4.

DNA for the CDR3: TGCGCCAGCAGCAACTCCGGGGCAAATGGGAACTATGGCTACACCTTC. Its protein is CASSNSGANGNYGYTF. The chain combines TRBV4-3 with TRBJ1-2; tentatively, D is TRBD1 (5 bases). Germline CDR1 is LGHNA and CDR2 is YSLEER. This CDR3 is built from 16 residues. V dropped 5 bases and J dropped 2 bases, with 18 bases sitting between them.

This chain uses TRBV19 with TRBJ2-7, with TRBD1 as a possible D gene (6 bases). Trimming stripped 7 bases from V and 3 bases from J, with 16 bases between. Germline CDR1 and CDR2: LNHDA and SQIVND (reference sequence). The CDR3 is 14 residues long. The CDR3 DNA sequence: TGTGCCAGTAATCAGGGGCGGAACCTCTACGAGCAGTACTTC. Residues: CASNQGRNLYEQYF.

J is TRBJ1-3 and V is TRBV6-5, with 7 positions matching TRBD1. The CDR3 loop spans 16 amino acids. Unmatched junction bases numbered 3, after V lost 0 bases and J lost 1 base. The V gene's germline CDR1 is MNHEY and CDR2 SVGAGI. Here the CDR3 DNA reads TGTGCCAGCAGTTACTCGAGACAGGGATCTGGAAACACCATATATTTT. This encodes CASSYSRQGSGNTIYF.

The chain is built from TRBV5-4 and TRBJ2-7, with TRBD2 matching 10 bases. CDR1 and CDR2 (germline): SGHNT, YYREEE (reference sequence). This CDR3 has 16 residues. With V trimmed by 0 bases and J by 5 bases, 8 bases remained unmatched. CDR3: CASSLAVAGGTDEQYF. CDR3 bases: TGTGCCAGCAGCTTGGCCGTAGCGGGGGGCACCGACGAGCAGTACTTC.

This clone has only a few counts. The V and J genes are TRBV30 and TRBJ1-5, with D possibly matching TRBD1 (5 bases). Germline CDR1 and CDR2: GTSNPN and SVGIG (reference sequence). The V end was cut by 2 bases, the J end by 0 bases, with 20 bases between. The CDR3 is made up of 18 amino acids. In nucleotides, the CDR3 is TGTGCCTGGAGTCGAGGTGCCTTCGAGGGGTATAGCAATCAGCCCCAGCATTTT. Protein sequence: CAWSRGAFEGYSNQPQHF. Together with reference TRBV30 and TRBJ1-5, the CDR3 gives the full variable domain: SQTIHQWPATLVQPVGSPLSLECTVEGTSNPNLYWYRQAAGRGLQLLFYSVGIGQISSEVPQNLSASRPQDRQFILSSKKLLLSDSGFYLCAWSRGAFEGYSNQPQHFGDGTRLSIL.

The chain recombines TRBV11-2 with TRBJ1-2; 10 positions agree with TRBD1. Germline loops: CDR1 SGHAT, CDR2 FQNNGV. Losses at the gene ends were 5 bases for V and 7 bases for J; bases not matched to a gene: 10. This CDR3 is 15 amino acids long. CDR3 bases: TGTGCCAGCAGCCAGATTAAGGGACAGGGGTTTGGCTACACCTTC. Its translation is CASSQIKGQGFGYTF.

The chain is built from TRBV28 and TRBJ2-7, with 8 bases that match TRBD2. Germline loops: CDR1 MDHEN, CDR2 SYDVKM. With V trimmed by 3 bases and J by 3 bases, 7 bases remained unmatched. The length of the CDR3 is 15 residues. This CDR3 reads CASSFPQGTSYEQYF. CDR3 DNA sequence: TGTGCCAGCAGTTTTCCCCAAGGGACTAGCTACGAGCAGTACTTC.

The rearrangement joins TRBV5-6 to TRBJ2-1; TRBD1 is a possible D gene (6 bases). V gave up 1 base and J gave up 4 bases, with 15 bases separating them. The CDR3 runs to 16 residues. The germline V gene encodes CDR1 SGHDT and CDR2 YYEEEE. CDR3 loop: CASSLSTGRGYNEQFF. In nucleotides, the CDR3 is TGTGCCAGCAGCTTGTCGACAGGTAGGGGGTACAATGAGCAGTTCTTC.

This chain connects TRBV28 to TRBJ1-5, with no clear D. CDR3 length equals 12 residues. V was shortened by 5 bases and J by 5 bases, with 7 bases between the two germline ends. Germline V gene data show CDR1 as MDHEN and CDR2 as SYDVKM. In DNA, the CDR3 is TGTGCCAGCAGTGTGGCGTATCAGCCCCAGCATTTT. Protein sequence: CASSVAYQPQHF.

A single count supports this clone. CDR3 bases: TGTGCCAGCAGCCGGGAAGCGGGGGGCCAAGAGACCCAGTACTTC. Its protein product is CASSREAGGQETQYF. V is TRBV5-4 and J is TRBJ2-5, with 9 positions matching TRBD2. With 4 bases clipped from V and 1 base from J, the junction kept 5 bases outside the gene matches. The CDR3 consists of 15 residues. Germline V gives CDR1 SGHNT, CDR2 YYREEE (reference sequence).

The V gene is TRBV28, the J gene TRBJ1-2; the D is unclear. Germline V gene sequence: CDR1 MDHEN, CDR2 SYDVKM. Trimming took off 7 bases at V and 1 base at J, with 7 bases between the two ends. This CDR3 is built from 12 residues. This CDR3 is CASNSYNYGYTF. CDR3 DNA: TGTGCCAGCAACAGCTATAACTATGGCTACACCTTC.

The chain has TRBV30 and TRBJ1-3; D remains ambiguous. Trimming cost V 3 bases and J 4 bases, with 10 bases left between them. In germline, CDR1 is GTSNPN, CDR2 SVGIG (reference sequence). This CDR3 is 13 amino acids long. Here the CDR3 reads CAWSNPSGNTIYF. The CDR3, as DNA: TGTGCCTGGAGCAACCCCTCCGGAAACACCATATATTTT.